The following is a T cell receptor beta chain sequence with its context. Its cognate antigen is unknown. Trimming cost V 6 bases and J 2 bases, with 17 bases left between them. The germline V gene encodes CDR1 MNHNS and CDR2 SASEGT. This CDR3 is 16 amino acids long. The sample is drawn from a study of T cells after yellow fever vaccination. About the research overall: Where fractions had low cell numbers, libraries were prepared from them with the SMART-Seq v4 Ultra Low Input RNA kit.

Study-wide findings and caveats: The secondary T-cell response peaked on day 5, not day 15, but was weaker.

A 5'RACE template-switching step, the method used to make TCR cDNA, added a universal primer site and UMIs. Using its own MiXCR run on the 5' RACE reads, TCRdb lists one record per CDR3 protein. The profile shows a few hundred thousand distinct CDR3 sequences, more than 8.5% of them singletons. V usage is TRBV6-1 and J usage is TRBJ2-1; possibly TRBD1 or TRBD2 for D (5 bases each). The sample consisted of PBMCs, taken on the day of the first yellow fever vaccination. This clonotype was sampled from a man in his late teens or twenties who received the YFV17D yellow fever vaccine. The CDR3 DNA is TGTGCCAGCAGGATGGGCGGTGGGACCCCCTACAATGAGCAGTTCTTC. Translation gives CASRMGGGTPYNEQFF.